The clone carrying this T cell receptor beta chain was counted between two and nine times. No antigen is known for it. The data originate from a study of cytomegalovirus exposure and HLA in healthy donors. Study results and caveats: In a later analysis, across HLA loci, associated TCR counts were highest for DRB1, lowest for HLA-C. Prior analysis indicated that the majority of TCR beta V segments exhibited productivity approximately 87% or approximately 30% of the time.

The primer mix had 60 Vbeta and 13 Jbeta primers. Some clones are missing from TCRdb's copy, which holds only in-frame ones; the method was immunoSEQ multiplex PCR. The sample lists 150,000 or so clones, approximately 70% seen once, with roughly 1.7% in the top ten. This CDR3 has 13 amino acids. V was pared by 5 bases and J by 6 bases, with 4 bases of the junction left unmatched. Germline lookup yields CDR1 GTSNPN and CDR2 SVGIG (reference sequence). The TCR originated in a woman younger than 35 in good health and CMV-seronegative. Sample: PBMCs. V and J are TRBV30 and TRBJ1-4; 9 bases are a match to TRBD1. The CDR3 DNA reads TGTGCCTGGGACGGGACAGGGTATGAAAAACTGTTTTTT. Amino acids: CAWDGTGYEKLFF.